These T cell receptor beta chains were read from a single sample in a study of regulatory T cells in long-lasting Graves disease. MiXCR, run by TCRdb on the multiplex PCR reads, gives a single entry per CDR3 protein. The sample includes 350,000 to 500,000 distinct CDR3 sequences, over 15% of them seen just once. These sequences were also reported in another study, on T cells in Graves' hyperthyroidism and ophthalmopathy.

Sample: peripheral blood mononuclear cells (PBMCs), taken at new diagnosis, from a patient treated with antithyroid drugs. The receptor source for this set is a woman under 30 with Graves disease. Both conserved end residues are part of each CDR3. D genes are given only for firm matches. Clone size is given for some rows only: seen once, a few or many times, or a class if the clone is expanded.

TGTGCCAATCGGGACAGGGGCTATGGCTACACCTTC CANRDRGYGYTF TRBJ1-2 TRBD1 TRBV28 NA
TGTGCCAGCAGTTTATTTGCGGGAGCCGTCGGGGAGCTGTTTTTT CASSLFAGAVGELFF TRBJ2-2 TRBD2 TRBV27 few
TGTGCCAGCAGTTTCTCGGCGGACTATGGCTACACCTTC CASSFSADYGYTF TRBJ1-2 NA TRBV27 NA
TGTGCCACCGGGACAGGGAGCACTGAAGCTTTCTTT CATGTGSTEAFF TRBJ1-1 TRBD1 TRBV10-3 NA
TGTGCCAGCAGGGGGACAGGTTTCGAGACCCAGTACTTC CASRGTGFETQYF TRBJ2-5 TRBD1 TRBV6-1 NA
TGTGCCAGCAGCTTTCGGACAGAGGGTACTGAAGCTTTCTTT CASSFRTEGTEAFF TRBJ1-1 NA TRBV3-1 many
TGTGCCAGCAGCCATAATCAGGGGAAAGGGGTAAACTATGGCTACACCTTC CASSHNQGKGVNYGYTF TRBJ1-2 NA TRBV3-1 many
TGTGCCAGCAGCTTATGGGGGGGAGGCTCCTACAATGAGCAGTTCTTC CASSLWGGGSYNEQFF TRBJ2-1 TRBD2 TRBV11-2 many
TGTGCCAGCTCACCTCGACAGGGGGCGGAGGAGACCCAGTACTTC CASSPRQGAEETQYF TRBJ2-5 TRBD1 TRBV18 few
TGTGCCAGCAGTGAAGAGCTCAGGGGGCTCCAGCCCCAGCATTTT CASSEELRGLQPQHF TRBJ1-5 TRBD1 TRBV2 many
TGTGCCATCAGTGGAATAGCGGGAGAGATGGAGACCCAGTACTTC CAISGIAGEMETQYF TRBJ2-5 TRBD2 TRBV10-3 many
TGTGCCAGCTCACCAGCACTGGACAGACCTTACGAGCAGTACTTC CASSPALDRPYEQYF TRBJ2-7 NA TRBV18 NA
TGTGCCAGCAGGACAGGGAACTACGAGCAGTACTTC CASRTGNYEQYF TRBJ2-7 TRBD1 TRBV2 many
TGTGCCTGGAATTTTGGCCGAGCCTACTACGAGCAGTACTTC CAWNFGRAYYEQYF TRBJ2-7 NA TRBV30 many
TGCAGTGCCCCGGACAGGGCCACCTACGAGCAGTACTTC CSAPDRATYEQYF TRBJ2-7 TRBD1 TRBV20-1 many
TGTGCCAGCAGCTTAAGCCTTAGCGGGAGGGGGGGTCAGGGCAATGAGCAGTTCTTC CASSLSLSGRGGQGNEQFF TRBJ2-1 TRBD2 TRBV7-2 many
TGCAGTGCTAGTAACCGGGACAGGGTCTTCAATGAGCAGTTCTTC CSASNRDRVFNEQFF TRBJ2-1 TRBD1 TRBV20-1 many
TGTGCCAGCAGCCAAGGAAGGGCGGCGTTGAGTGGCGAGCAGTACTTC CASSQGRAALSGEQYF TRBJ2-7 NA TRBV3-1 many
TGTGCCAGCAGCTTAGTTGGGGGCTACACTGAAGCTTTCTTT CASSLVGGYTEAFF TRBJ1-1 NA TRBV7-2 NA
TGTGCCAGCAGTTACCGGGTCCTGAACACCGGGGAGCTGTTTTTT CASSYRVLNTGELFF TRBJ2-2 NA TRBV6-2/TRBV6-3 few
TGTGCCAGCAGCAAGGGGGGGGTATACAATGAGCAGTTCTTC CASSKGGVYNEQFF TRBJ2-1 NA TRBV11-2 many
TGCAGCGTTGTGGCTAGCGGAAAAAATACGCAGTATTTT CSVVASGKNTQYF TRBJ2-3 TRBD2 TRBV29-1 NA
TGTGCCAGCGCGCCTTACTGGAGCTCCTACAATGAGCAGTTCTTC CASAPYWSSYNEQFF TRBJ2-1 NA TRBV6-1 NA
TGTGCCAGCAGGGAGGGACTAGCGGGAGACAATGAGCAGTTCTTC CASREGLAGDNEQFF TRBJ2-1 TRBD2 TRBV19 many
TGTGCCAGCAGCTTGGCCACAGATAGCACAGATACGCAGTATTTT CASSLATDSTDTQYF TRBJ2-3 NA TRBV5-5 NA
TGTGCCAGCAGCTTAATGGCCTATGAGGGAGAGACCCAGTACTTC CASSLMAYEGETQYF TRBJ2-5 NA TRBV11-2 many
TGTGCCACCAGCAGAGATAACGGGGGCGGACACTACGAGCAGTACTTC CATSRDNGGGHYEQYF TRBJ2-7 NA TRBV15 many
TGTGCCAGCACGGTCGGGAGCAATGAGCAGTTCTTC CASTVGSNEQFF TRBJ2-1 NA TRBV2 many
TGTGCCTGGAGTCCGGGGGACGAGCAGTACTTC CAWSPGDEQYF TRBJ2-7 NA TRBV30 NA
TGTGCCAGCAGTTTGACTACCACAGAATACGAGCAGTACTTC CASSLTTTEYEQYF TRBJ2-7 NA TRBV12-3/TRBV12-4 many
TGTGCCAGCACCAGGGCGGGGGCGCAAGTCTATGGCTACACCTTC CASTRAGAQVYGYTF TRBJ1-2 NA TRBV28 few
TGTGCCAGCCTCCGGGACTCCTACAATGAGCAGTTCTTC CASLRDSYNEQFF TRBJ2-1 NA TRBV2 many
TGTGCCAGCAGCTTGGTTAATCGGGGAGACGGGGAGCTGTTTTTT CASSLVNRGDGELFF TRBJ2-2 NA TRBV7-9 NA
TGCAGTGCTAGAGAGCTTGTTCAGCCCCAGCATTTT CSARELVQPQHF TRBJ1-5 NA TRBV20-1 NA
TGTGCCAGCAGCCCCGATTACAATGAGCAGTTCTTC CASSPDYNEQFF TRBJ2-1 NA TRBV3-1 many
TGTGCCAGCAGTAAAGCGGGAGAGTGGGAGACCCAGTACTTC CASSKAGEWETQYF TRBJ2-5 TRBD2 TRBV6-2/TRBV6-3 many
TGTGCCAGCACTACCACGGACCGGAGAGGGGAGTACTTC CASTTTDRRGEYF TRBJ2-7 NA TRBV2 few
TGTGCCAGTGCTCGACAGGGCGGTCAGCCCCAGCATTTT CASARQGGQPQHF TRBJ1-5 TRBD1 TRBV3-1 many
TGCGCCAGCAGCCAAGTGACTAGCGGGAACTACGAGCAGTACTTC CASSQVTSGNYEQYF TRBJ2-7 TRBD2 TRBV4-1 NA
TGTGCCAGCAGTGAGACTAGCGGGCGCTCCTACAATGAGCAGTTCTTC CASSETSGRSYNEQFF TRBJ2-1 TRBD2 TRBV2 few
TGCGCCAGCAGCCTGGCTAGGCGGGAGTCGGCCGGGGAGCTGTTTTTT CASSLARRESAGELFF TRBJ2-2 TRBD2 TRBV5-1 few
TGTGCCAGCAGTTACAAGACAGGGGGAGTAAACGAGCAGTACTTC CASSYKTGGVNEQYF TRBJ2-7 TRBD1 TRBV12-3/TRBV12-4 many
TGTGCCAGCAATTTTAAGGGGAACACTGAAGCTTTCTTT CASNFKGNTEAFF TRBJ1-1 NA TRBV12-3/TRBV12-4 many
TGCGCCAGCAGCTTGGAGATGGGAAGGGGTTCGGGCGAGCAGTACTTC CASSLEMGRGSGEQYF TRBJ2-7 NA TRBV5-1 many
TGCAGTGCTATCGGACAGGGGGACGATGAGCAGTTCTTC CSAIGQGDDEQFF TRBJ2-1 TRBD1 TRBV20-1 many
TGTGCCAGCAGAATGGCTAGCGGGGCTTACAATGAGCAGTTCTTC CASRMASGAYNEQFF TRBJ2-1 TRBD2 TRBV28 NA
TGTGCCAGCAGCCATAGGACGGACAACGTTGAGCAGTTCTTC CASSHRTDNVEQFF TRBJ2-1 NA TRBV6-1 many